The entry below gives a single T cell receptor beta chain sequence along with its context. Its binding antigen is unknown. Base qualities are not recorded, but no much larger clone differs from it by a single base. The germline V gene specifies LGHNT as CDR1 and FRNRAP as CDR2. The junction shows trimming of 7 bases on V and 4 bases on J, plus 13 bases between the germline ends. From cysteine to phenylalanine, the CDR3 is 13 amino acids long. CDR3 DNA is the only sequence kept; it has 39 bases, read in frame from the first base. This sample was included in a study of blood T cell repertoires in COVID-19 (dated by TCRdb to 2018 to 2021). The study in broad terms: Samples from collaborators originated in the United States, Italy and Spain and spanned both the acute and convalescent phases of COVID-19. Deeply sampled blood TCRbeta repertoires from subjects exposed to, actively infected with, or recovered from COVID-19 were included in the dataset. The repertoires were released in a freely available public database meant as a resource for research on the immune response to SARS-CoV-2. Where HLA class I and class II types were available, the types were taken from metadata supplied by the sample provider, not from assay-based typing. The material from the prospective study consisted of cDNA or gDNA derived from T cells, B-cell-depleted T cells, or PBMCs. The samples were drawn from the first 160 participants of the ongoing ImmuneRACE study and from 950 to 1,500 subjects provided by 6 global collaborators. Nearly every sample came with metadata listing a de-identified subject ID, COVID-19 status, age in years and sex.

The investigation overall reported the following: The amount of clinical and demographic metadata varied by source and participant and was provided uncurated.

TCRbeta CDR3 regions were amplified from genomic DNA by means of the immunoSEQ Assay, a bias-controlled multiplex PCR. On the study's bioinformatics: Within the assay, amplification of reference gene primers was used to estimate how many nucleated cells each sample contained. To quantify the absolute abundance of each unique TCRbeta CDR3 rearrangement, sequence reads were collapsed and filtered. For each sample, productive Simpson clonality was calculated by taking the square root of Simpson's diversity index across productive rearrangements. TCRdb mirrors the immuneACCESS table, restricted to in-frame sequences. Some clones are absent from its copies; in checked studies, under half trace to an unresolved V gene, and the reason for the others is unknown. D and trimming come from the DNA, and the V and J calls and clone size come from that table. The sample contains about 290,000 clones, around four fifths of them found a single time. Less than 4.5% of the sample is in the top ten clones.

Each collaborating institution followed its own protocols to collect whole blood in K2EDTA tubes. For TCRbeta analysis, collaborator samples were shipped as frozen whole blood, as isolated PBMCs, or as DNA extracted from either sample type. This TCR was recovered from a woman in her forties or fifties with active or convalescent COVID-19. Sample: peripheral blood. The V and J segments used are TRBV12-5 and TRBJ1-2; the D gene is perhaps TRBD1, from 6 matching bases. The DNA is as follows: TGTGCTAGTGCCCGGGACATTGTCTATGGCTACACCTTC. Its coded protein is CASARDIVYGYTF.